Detailed here is one TCR beta chain. Its antigen has not been determined. Base qualities are not at hand, and no much larger clone is one base apart. The data stem from a study of beta chain features in type 1 diabetes (dated by TCRdb to between 2018 and 2020). Background for the entire study: Mean age, gender distribution, total cell number and subset yield were not different between patients and healthy donors. A total of some 100,000,000 sorted cells were examined across all samples, and a strong correlation was observed between cell number per subset and RNA yield. The study compared the TCRB repertoires of sorted circulating CD4+ T cell subsets in recently diagnosed type 1 diabetes patients with those in matched healthy donors. Regulatory and stem cell-like memory subsets were isolated from only 8 patients and about 8 healthy donors, whereas naive and central memory subsets came from all 30 or so donors.

The entire isolated RNA was reverse transcribed using the High Capacity cDNA Reverse Transcription Kit, and thus expressed TCRB transcripts were sequenced. Deep immunoSEQ sequencing was performed on naive, central memory and regulatory T cell samples, with an average of roughly 3.3 million total reads per sample. Sorted cells were lysed in RLT buffer and RNA was extracted with DNase-treated RNeasy Micro or Mini kits, depending on cell number. To prevent cross-contamination, every cell subset was processed on its own, while patient and healthy donor samples were processed together. The immunoSEQ multiplex PCR was used to amplify TCRB sequences from cDNA, generating 87-bp fragments that spanned the CDR3 region. Sequencing of the amplicons was done on the Illumina HiSeq platform. Regarding the original processing steps: PCR bias was corrected computationally using synthetic template baselines, and reads within Hamming distance 2 were collapsed, with unmergeable singletons discarded. Reads were aligned to IMGT to assign V, D and J genes, CDR3 length, and insertions or deletions at six rearrangement sites. Within each subset, clonotype counts were normalized to sorted cell number, and only after that were true diversity and Gini coefficients computed with the tcR R package. The overlap coefficient, calculated on TCRB nucleotide sequences, was used to measure repertoire sharing. Out-of-frame TCRB sequences from naive cells were analyzed as a proxy for the pre-selection repertoire. The table comes from immuneACCESS by way of TCRdb, which keeps in-frame sequences with V and J called. Part of the clones is missing from these tables; in studies checked, under half for an unresolved V gene and the rest for unknown reasons. V and J calls plus clone size are reproduced from that table; the DNA served to infer D and trimming. The sample table shows 640,000 or so clones, and about 14% are seen once. 0.035% to 0.045% of the sample rests with the top ten.

Paper-wide results and their limitations: Patients with type 1 diabetes made fewer insertions and deleted more nucleotides at VDJ recombination sites, implying thymic rearrangement abnormalities. Shorter templates might be favored by PCR, yet because patient and control samples were amplified and corrected together, any such skew would affect both groups equally. Naive, central memory and regulatory TCRB repertoires appeared more similar among patients than among healthy donors. In all four CD4+ subsets, TCRB CDR3 length was moderately but significantly shorter in type 1 diabetes patients. Because cDNA was sequenced instead of genomic DNA, highly expressing activated cells could be over-represented, though the groups showed no difference in activation or CD3 levels. Because small numbers of individuals were included in the HLA sub-analyses, any influence of HLA type on TCRB rearrangement was left unresolved.

Each donor gave one peripheral blood draw, roughly 120 mL on average, collected into heparinised tubes. A BD FACSAria II was used to sort naive, central memory, regulatory and stem cell-like memory CD4+ T cells with a panel that included CD45RO, CCR7, CD25, CD127, CD95 and CD27. All sorted populations exceeded 98% purity. PBMCs were separated immediately by Lymphoprep density gradient centrifugation and were stained directly, without being cultured. Samples were stained and sorted in pairs, with one healthy donor and one patient per experiment, so that batch effects were minimized. This receptor was taken from a man aged 18 to 29 with type 1 diabetes. What was sequenced was naive CD4+ T cells from blood. The cell subset or site label, as the study defines it: true naive CD4+ T cells.

The CDR3 sequence is CASSYNRGTGELFF. The DNA sequence is given as TGTGCCAGCAGCTATAACAGGGGCACCGGGGAGCTGTTTTTT. Rearrangement joined TRBV7-3 to TRBJ2-2; TRBD1 lines up with 7 middle nucleotides. The CDR3 runs 14 amino acids, cysteine and phenylalanine included. Only CDR3 DNA is held: 42 bases, read in frame from base 1. Via the germline V gene, CDR1 is SGHTA and CDR2 FQGTGA. After removal of 4 bases from V and 4 bases from J, the junction retains 3 bases not matched to a gene.